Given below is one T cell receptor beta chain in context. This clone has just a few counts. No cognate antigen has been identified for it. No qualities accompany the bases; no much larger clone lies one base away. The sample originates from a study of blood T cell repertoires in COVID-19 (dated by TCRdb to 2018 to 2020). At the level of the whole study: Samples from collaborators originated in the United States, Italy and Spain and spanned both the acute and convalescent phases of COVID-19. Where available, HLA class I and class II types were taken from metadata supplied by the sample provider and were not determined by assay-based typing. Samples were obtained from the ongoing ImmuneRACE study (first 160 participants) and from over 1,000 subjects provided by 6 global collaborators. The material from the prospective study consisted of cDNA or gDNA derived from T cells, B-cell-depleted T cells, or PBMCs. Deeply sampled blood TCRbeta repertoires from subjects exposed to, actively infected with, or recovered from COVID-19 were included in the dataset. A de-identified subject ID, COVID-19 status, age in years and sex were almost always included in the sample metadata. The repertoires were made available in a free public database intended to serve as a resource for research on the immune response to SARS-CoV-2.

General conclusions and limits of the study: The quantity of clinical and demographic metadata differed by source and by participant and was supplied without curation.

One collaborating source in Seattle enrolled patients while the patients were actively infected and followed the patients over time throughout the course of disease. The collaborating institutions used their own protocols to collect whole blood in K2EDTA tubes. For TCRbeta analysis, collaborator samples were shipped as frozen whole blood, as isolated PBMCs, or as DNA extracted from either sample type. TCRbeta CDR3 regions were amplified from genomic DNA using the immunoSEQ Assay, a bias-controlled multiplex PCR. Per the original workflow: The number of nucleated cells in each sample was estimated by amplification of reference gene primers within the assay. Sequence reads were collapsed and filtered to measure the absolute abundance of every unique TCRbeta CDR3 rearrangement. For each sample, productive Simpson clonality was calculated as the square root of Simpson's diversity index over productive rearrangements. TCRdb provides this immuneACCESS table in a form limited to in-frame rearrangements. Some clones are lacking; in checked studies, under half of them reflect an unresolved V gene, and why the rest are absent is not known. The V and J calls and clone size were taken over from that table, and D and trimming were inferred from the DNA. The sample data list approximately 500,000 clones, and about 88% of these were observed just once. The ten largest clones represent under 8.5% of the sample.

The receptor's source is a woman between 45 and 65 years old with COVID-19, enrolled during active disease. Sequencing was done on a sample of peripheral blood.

Read as DNA, the sequence is TGTGCCAGCTCACCACCGACAGGGGATGAAAAACTGTTTTTT. It specifies CASSPPTGDEKLFF. The chain links TRBV18 with TRBJ1-4, with TRBD1 identical over 8 junction bases. The CDR3, from cysteine to phenylalanine, totals 14 residues. CDR3 DNA is the only sequence kept; it has 42 bases, read in frame from the first base. CDR1 is given as KGHSH and CDR2 as LQKENI, both from the germline V gene. Trimmed from V: 0 bases; trimmed from J: 6 bases; junction bases lacking a gene match: 0.